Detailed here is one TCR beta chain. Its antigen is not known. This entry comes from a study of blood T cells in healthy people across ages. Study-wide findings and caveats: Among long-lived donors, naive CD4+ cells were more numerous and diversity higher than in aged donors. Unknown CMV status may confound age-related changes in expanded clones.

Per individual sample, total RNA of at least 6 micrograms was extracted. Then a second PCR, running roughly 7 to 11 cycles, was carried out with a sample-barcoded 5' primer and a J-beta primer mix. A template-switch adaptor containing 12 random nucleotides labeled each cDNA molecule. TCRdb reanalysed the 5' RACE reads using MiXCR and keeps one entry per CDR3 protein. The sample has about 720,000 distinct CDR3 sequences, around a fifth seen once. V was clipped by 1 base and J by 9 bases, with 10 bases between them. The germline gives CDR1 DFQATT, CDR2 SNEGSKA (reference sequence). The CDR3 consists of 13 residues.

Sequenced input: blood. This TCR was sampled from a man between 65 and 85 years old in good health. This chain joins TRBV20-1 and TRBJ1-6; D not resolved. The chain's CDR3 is CSARGGDGSPLHF. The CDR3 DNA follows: TGCAGTGCTAGAGGGGGAGATGGTTCACCCCTCCACTTT.